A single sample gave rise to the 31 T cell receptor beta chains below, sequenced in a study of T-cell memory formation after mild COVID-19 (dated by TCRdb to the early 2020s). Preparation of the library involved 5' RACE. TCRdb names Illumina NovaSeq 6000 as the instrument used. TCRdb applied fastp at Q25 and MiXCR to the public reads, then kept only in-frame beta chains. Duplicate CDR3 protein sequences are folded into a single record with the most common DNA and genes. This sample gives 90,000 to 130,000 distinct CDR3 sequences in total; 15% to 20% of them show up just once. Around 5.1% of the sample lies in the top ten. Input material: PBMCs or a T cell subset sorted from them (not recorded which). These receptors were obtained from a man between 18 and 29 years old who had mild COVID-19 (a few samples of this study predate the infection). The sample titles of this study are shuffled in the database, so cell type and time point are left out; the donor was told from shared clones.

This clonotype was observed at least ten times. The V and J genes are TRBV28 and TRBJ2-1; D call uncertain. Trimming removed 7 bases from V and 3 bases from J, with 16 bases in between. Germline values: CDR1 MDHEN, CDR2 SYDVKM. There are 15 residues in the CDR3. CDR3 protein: CASTIKYRSYNEQFF. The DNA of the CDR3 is TGTGCCAGCACCATAAAGTACCGGAGCTACAATGAGCAGTTCTTC.

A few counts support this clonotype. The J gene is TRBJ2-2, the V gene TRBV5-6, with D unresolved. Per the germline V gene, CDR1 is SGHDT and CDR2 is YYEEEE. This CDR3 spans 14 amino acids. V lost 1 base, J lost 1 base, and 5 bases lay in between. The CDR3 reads CASSLFGNTGELFF. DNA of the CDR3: TGTGCCAGCAGCTTGTTCGGGAACACCGGGGAGCTGTTTTTT. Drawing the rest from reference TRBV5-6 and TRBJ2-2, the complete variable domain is DAGVTQSPTHLIKTRGQQVTLRCSPKSGHDTVSWYQQALGQGPQFIFQYYEEEERQRGNFPDRFSGHQFPNYSSELNVNALLLGDSALYLCASSLFGNTGELFFGEGSRLTVL.

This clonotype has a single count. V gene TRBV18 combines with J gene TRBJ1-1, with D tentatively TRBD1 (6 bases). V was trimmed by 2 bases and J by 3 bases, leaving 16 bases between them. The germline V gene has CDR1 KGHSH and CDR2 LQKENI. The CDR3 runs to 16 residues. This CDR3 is CASSPSWAGVYTEAFF. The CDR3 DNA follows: TGTGCCAGCTCACCATCGTGGGCAGGGGTGTACACTGAAGCTTTCTTT.

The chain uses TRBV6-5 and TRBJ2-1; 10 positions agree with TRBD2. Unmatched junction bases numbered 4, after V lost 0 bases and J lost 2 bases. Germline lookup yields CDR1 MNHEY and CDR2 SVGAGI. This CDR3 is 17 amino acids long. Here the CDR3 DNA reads TGTGCCAGCAGTTACTCCGTAGCGGGGGGTGCCTACAATGAGCAGTTCTTC. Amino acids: CASSYSVAGGAYNEQFF.

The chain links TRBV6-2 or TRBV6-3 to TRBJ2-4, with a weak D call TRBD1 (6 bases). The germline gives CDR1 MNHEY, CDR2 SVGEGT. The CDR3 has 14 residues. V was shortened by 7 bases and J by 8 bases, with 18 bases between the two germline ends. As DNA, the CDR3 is TGTGCCAGCACTTGGGACACCTGGGCGGACATTCAGTACTTC. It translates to CASTWDTWADIQYF.

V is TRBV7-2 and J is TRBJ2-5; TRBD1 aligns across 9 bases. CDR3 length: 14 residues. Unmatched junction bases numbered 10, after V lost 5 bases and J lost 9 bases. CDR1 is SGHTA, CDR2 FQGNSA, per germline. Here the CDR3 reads CASSPYRGRMAQYF. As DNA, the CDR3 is TGTGCCAGCAGCCCATACAGGGGGCGCATGGCCCAGTACTTC. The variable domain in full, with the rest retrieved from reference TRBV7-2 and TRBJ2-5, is GAGVSQSPSNKVTEKGKDVELRCDPISGHTALYWYRQSLGQGLEFLIYFQGNSAPDKSGLPSDRFSAERTGGSVSTLTIQRTQQEDSAVYLCASSPYRGRMAQYFGPGTRLLVL.

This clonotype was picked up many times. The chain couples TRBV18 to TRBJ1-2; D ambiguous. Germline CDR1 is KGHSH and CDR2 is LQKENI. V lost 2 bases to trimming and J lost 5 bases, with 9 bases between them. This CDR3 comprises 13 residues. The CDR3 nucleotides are TGTGCCAGCTCACCAGACGCAGTTTATGGCTACACCTTC. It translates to CASSPDAVYGYTF.

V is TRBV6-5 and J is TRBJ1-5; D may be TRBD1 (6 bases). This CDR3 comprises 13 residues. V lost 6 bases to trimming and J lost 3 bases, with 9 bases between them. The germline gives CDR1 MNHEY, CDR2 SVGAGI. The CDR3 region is CASRPGANQPQHF. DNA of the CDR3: TGTGCCAGCAGACCAGGGGCCAATCAGCCCCAGCATTTT.

This chain's CDR3 is CAINRAGMATQYF. In DNA form, the CDR3 reads TGTGCCATAAATCGGGCAGGGATGGCTACGCAGTATTTT. V is TRBV10-3 and J is TRBJ2-3; a weak D match, TRBD1 (5 bases). The germline V gene encodes CDR1 ENHRY and CDR2 SYGVKD. This CDR3 has 13 amino acids. V lost 9 bases to trimming and J lost 8 bases, with 18 bases between them.

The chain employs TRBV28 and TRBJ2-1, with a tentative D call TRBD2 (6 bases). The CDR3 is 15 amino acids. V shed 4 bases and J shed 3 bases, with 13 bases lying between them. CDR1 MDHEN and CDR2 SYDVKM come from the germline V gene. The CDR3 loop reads CASSSPPGGYNEQFF. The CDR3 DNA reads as TGTGCCAGCAGTTCCCCGCCCGGGGGCTACAATGAGCAGTTCTTC.

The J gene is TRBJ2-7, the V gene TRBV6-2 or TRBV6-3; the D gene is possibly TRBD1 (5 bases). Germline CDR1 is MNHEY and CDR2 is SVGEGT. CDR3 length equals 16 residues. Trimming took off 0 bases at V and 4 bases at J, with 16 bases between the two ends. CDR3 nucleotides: TGTGCCAGCAGTTACTCAGGGGTCCCTCCCGTATACGAGCAGTACGTC. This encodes CASSYSGVPPVYEQYV.

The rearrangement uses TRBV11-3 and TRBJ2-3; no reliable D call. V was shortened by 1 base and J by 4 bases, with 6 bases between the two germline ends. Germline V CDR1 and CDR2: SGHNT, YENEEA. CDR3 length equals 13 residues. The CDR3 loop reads CASSLGTADTQYF. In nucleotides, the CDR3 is TGTGCCAGCAGCTTAGGGACGGCAGATACGCAGTATTTT.

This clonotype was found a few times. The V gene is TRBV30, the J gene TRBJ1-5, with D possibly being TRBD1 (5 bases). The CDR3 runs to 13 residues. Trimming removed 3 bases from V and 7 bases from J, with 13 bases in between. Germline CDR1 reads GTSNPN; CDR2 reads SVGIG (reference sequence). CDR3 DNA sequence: TGTGCCTGGAGCCCGGGACTTCGGCAGCCCCAGCATTTT. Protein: CAWSPGLRQPQHF.

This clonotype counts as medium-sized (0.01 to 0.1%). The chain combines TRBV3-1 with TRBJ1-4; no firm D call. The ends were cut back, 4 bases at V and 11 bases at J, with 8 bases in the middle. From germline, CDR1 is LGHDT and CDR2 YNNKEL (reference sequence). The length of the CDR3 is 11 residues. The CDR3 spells CASSPGGKLFF. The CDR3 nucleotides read TGTGCCAGCAGCCCGGGTGGGAAACTGTTTTTT. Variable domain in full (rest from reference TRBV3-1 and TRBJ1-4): DTAVSQTPKYLVTQMGNDKSIKCEQNLGHDTMYWYKQDSKKFLKIMFSYNNKELIINETVPNRFSPKSPDKAHLNLHINSLELGDSAVYFCASSPGGKLFFGSGTQLSVL.

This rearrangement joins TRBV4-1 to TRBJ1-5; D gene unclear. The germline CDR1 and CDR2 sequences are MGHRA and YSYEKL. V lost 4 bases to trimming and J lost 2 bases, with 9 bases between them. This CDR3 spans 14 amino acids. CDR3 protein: CASSPEGGNQPQHF. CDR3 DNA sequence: TGCGCCAGCAGCCCGGAGGGAGGCAATCAGCCCCAGCATTTT.

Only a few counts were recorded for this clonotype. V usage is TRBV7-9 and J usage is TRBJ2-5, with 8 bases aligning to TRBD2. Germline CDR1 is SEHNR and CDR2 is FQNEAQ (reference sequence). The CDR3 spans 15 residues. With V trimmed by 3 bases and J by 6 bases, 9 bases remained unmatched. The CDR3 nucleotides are TGTGCCAGCAGCTTCCAGACTAGCGAGTTACAGACCCAGTACTTC. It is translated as CASSFQTSELQTQYF.

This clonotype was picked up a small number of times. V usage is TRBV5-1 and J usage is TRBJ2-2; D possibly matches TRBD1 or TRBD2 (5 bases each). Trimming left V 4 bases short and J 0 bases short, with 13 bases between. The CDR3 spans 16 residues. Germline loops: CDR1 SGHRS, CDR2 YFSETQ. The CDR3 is CASSRGDVANTGELFF. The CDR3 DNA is TGCGCCAGCAGCCGAGGGGACGTCGCGAACACCGGGGAGCTGTTTTTT. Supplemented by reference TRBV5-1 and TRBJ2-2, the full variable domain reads KAGVTQTPRYLIKTRGQQVTLSCSPISGHRSVSWYQQTPGQGLQFLFEYFSETQRNKGNFPGRFSGRQFSNSRSEMNVSTLELGDSALYLCASSRGDVANTGELFFGEGSRLTVL.

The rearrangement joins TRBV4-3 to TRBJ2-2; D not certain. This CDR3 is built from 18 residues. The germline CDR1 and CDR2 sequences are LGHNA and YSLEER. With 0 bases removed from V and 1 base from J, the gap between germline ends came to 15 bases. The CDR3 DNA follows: TGCGCCAGCAGCCAAGAAAGTCAGGCCCCTCTGAACACCGGGGAGCTGTTTTTT. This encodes CASSQESQAPLNTGELFF.

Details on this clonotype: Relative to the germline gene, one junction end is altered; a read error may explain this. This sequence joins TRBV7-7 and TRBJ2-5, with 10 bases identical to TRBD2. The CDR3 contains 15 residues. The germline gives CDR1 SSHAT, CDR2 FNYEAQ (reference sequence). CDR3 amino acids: CASSSSGGRAATQYF. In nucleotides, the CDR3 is TGTGCTAGCAGCTCTAGCGGGGGCCGGGCGGCGACCCAGTACTTC.

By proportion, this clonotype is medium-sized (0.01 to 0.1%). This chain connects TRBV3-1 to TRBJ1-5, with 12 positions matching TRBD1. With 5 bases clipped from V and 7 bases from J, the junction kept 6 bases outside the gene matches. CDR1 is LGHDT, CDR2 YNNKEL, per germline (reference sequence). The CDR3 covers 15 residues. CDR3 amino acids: CASSWGQGARQPQHF. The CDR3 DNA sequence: TGTGCCAGCAGCTGGGGACAGGGGGCGAGGCAGCCCCAGCATTTT.

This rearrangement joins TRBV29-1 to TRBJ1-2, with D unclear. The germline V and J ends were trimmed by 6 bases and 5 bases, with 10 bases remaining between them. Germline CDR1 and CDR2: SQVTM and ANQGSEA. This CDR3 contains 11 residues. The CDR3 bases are TGCAGCGTCACTCGCGGATATGGCTACACCTTC. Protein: CSVTRGYGYTF.

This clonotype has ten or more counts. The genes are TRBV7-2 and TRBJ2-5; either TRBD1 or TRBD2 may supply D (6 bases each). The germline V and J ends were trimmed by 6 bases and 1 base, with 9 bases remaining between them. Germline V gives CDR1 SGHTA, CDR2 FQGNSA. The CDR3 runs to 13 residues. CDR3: CASSRGVQETQYF. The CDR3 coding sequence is TGTGCCAGCAGTAGGGGGGTCCAAGAGACCCAGTACTTC.

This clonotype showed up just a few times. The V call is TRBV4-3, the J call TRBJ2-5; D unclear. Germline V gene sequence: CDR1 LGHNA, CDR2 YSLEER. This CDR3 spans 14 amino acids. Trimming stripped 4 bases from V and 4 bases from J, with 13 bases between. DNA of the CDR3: TGCGCCAGCAGCCGGGCCCTAGTGGGAGAGACCCAGTACTTC. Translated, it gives CASSRALVGETQYF.

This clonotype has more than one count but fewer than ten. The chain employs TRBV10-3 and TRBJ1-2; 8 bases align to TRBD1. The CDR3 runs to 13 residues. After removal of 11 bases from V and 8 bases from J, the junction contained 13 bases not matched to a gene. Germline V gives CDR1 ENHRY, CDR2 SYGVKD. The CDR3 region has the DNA TGTGCCGGCCAGGGACAGGCCCAGGGGGGCTACACCTTC. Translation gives CAGQGQAQGGYTF.

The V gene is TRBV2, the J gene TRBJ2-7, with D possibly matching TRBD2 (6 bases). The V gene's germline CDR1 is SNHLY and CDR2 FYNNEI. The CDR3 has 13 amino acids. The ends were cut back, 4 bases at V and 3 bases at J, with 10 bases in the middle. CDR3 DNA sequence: TGTGCCAGCAGTGCGGGGGTTAGCTACGAGCAGTACTTC. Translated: CASSAGVSYEQYF.

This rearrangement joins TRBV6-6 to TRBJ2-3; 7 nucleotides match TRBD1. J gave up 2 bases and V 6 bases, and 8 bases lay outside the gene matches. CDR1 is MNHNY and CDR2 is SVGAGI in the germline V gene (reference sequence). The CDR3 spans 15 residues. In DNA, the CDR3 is TGTGCCAGCAGGCTGCCGACAGGGCTCACAGATACGCAGTATTTT. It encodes CASRLPTGLTDTQYF.

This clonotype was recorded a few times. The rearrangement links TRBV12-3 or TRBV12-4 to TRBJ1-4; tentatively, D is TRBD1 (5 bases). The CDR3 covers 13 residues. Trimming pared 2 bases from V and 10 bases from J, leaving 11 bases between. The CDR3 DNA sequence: TGTGCCAGCAGTTTACCTCAGGGTGGAAAACTGTTTTTT. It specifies CASSLPQGGKLFF.

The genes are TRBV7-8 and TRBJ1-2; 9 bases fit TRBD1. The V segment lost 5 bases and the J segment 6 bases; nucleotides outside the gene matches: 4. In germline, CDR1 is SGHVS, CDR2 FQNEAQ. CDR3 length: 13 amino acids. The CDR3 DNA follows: TGTGCCAGCAGCCGGGGACAGGGCCATGGCTACACCTTC. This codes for CASSRGQGHGYTF.

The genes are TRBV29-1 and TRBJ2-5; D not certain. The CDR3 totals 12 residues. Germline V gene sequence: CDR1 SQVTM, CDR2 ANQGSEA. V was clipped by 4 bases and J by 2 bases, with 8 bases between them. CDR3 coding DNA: TGCAGCGTTGGGGCAGTACAAGAGACCCAGTACTTC. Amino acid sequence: CSVGAVQETQYF.

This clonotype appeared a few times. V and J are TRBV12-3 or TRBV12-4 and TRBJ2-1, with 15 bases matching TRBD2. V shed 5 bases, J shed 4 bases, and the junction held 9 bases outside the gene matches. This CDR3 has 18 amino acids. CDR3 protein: CASSLGTSGGIVYNEQFF. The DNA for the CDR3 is TGTGCCAGCAGTCTCGGGACTAGCGGGGGGATCGTTTACAATGAGCAGTTCTTC.

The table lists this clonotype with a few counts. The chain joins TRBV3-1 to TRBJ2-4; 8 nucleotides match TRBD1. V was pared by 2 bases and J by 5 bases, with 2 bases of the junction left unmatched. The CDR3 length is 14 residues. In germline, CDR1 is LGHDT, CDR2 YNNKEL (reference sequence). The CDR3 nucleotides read TGTGCCAGCAGCCAACAGGGGGCCCAAAACATTCAGTACTTC. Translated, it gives CASSQQGAQNIQYF. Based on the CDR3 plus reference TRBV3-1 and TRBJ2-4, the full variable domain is DTAVSQTPKYLVTQMGNDKSIKCEQNLGHDTMYWYKQDSKKFLKIMFSYNNKELIINETVPNRFSPKSPDKAHLNLHINSLELGDSAVYFCASSQQGAQNIQYFGAGTRLSVL.